The sequence of this T cell receptor beta chain was determined in a study of shared clonotypes between healthy human individuals. Naivety among CD8 cells was defined by CD45RO negativity and positive CCR7 selection, thereby excluding terminally differentiated effector memory CD45RA+ cells. This table comes from immunoSEQ multiplex PCR, and its TCRdb copy is limited to in-frame clones, with some not included. This sample yields approximately 1.9 million clones, of which about 93% are seen a single time; about 1.6% belongs to the top ten. Germline assignment: CDR1 LGHNA and CDR2 YSLEER. This CDR3 spans 14 amino acids. Deletions cut 4 bases from V and 1 base from J, with 11 bases between.

The sample comprised naive CD8+ T cells from PBMCs. The chain combines TRBV4-3 with TRBJ2-7; TRBD1 is a possible D gene (6 bases). The sequence was obtained from a man between 18 and 29 years old in good health. Some clones in this sample may be carry-over from other donors' samples. The CDR3 is CASSLWGTSYEQYF. CDR3 sequence (DNA): TGCGCCAGCAGCCTCTGGGGGACATCCTACGAGCAGTACTTC.